This TCR beta chain comes out of a study of CD8+ T cells in alopecia areata. Study-wide results and limits: Relative to mice, TCR sharing across patients was less clear, a difference possibly HLA-related.

Treatment noted: oral pan-JAK inhibitor, 5-10 mg twice daily. V gave up 5 bases and J gave up 4 bases; unmatched junction bases: 4. The CDR3 runs to 14 residues. CDR1 MNHNS and CDR2 SASEGT come from the germline V gene. Isolated RNA was reverse transcribed into cDNA used as the sequencing template. Clones were sequenced by immunoSEQ multiplex PCR, and TCRdb holds only the in-frame ones, with some missing. There are 150,000 to 200,000 clones in the sample; about two thirds occur only once, and about 0.94% lies in the top ten. This clone was picked up one time. Its antigen is undetermined. V is TRBV6-1 and J is TRBJ2-2; TRBD1 matches 7 bases. This clonotype originated in a human donor with alopecia areata. This material consisted of CD4+ T cells sorted from blood, taken at week 4, from a patient treated with tofacitinib. The CDR3: CASSRQGGTGELFF. CDR3 nucleotide sequence: TGTGCCAGCAGTCGACAGGGCGGCACCGGGGAGCTGTTTTTT.